Each of the 22 T cell receptor beta chains below was sequenced from the same sample in a study of blood T cell repertoires in COVID-19. Profiling relied on immunoSEQ multiplex PCR, and the TCRdb table lists in-frame clones only, not all of them. Among 160,000 or so clones listed, around 80% were seen once. Sequencing was carried out using peripheral blood. These receptors originate from a woman in her forties or fifties with acute or convalescent COVID-19.

The CDR3 is CATSGAGGTEAFF. CDR3 bases: TGTGCCACCAGCGGTGCGGGGGGGACAGAAGCTTTCTTT. This chain uses TRBV15 with TRBJ1-1; maybe TRBD1 (6 bases). From germline, CDR1 is LNHNV and CDR2 YYDKDF (reference sequence). V was clipped by 5 bases and J by 8 bases, with 15 bases between them. The CDR3 runs 13 residues.

The genes are TRBV30 and TRBJ1-1, with TRBD1 matching 7 bases. V lost 4 bases to trimming and J lost 2 bases; unmatched junction nucleotides: 13. This CDR3 comprises 16 residues. The germline CDR1 and CDR2 sequences are GTSNPN and SVGIG (reference sequence). The CDR3 DNA reads TGTGCCTGGACTCCGATCAGGGGGATCAAAAACACTGAAGCTTTCTTT. This gives the protein CAWTPIRGIKNTEAFF.

The chain uses TRBV7-8 and TRBJ1-3, with 9 bases lining up with TRBD1. The germline CDR1 and CDR2 sequences are SGHVS and FQNEAQ. This CDR3 is 16 amino acids long. V shed 5 bases, J shed 4 bases, and the junction held 9 bases outside the gene matches. The CDR3, as DNA: TGTGCCAGCAGCCCCCCCGACAGGGGGAACGGAAACACCATATATTTT. Translating gives CASSPPDRGNGNTIYF. Looking up the rest from reference TRBV7-8 and TRBJ1-3 gives the full variable domain: GAGVSQSPRYKVAKRGQDVALRCDPISGHVSLFWYQQALGQGPEFLTYFQNEAQLDKSGLPSDRFFAERPEGSVSTLKIQRTQQEDSAVYLCASSPPDRGNGNTIYFGEGSWLTVV.

CDR3: CASTTDSLTNQPQHF. CDR3 in DNA: TGTGCCAGCACCACGGACTCCCTAACTAATCAGCCCCAGCATTTT. V is TRBV7-8 and J is TRBJ1-5; D is ambiguous. V was clipped by 7 bases and J by 4 bases, with 17 bases between them. The CDR3 length is 15 residues. Germline V CDR1 and CDR2: SGHVS, FQNEAQ.

The genes are TRBV7-2 and TRBJ2-5; TRBD2 is a possible D gene (6 bases). V was shortened by 8 bases and J by 4 bases, with 11 bases between the two germline ends. CDR1 SGHTA and CDR2 FQGNSA come from the germline V gene. This CDR3 has 12 residues. CDR3 amino acids: CASGGSGETQYF. The CDR3 region has the DNA TGTGCCAGCGGGGGGTCGGGAGAGACCCAGTACTTC.

This clone was counted once. This CDR3 is CASRVTGVDEQYF. CDR3 DNA: TGTGCCAGCAGAGTAACAGGGGTCGACGAGCAGTACTTC. The chain is built from TRBV12-3 or TRBV12-4 and TRBJ2-7, with 7 bases matching TRBD1. Trimming removed 6 bases from V and 5 bases from J; junction bases left unmatched: 7. This CDR3 is 13 amino acids long.

The chain couples TRBV19 to TRBJ2-2, with a tentative D call TRBD1 (6 bases). The germline CDR1 and CDR2 sequences are LNHDA and SQIVND (reference sequence). This CDR3 is built from 15 residues. Trimming cost V 5 bases and J 2 bases, with 12 bases left between them. The CDR3 here is CASSRPGDNTGELFF. In DNA, the CDR3 is TGTGCCAGTAGTCGGCCAGGGGATAACACCGGGGAGCTGTTTTTT.

The V gene is TRBV6-5, the J gene TRBJ1-2; D possibly corresponds to TRBD1 (6 bases). The CDR3 spans 14 residues. The V end was cut by 4 bases, the J end by 0 bases, with 9 bases between. The germline CDR1 and CDR2 sequences are MNHEY and SVGAGI. CDR3 amino acids: CASSWTDTNYGYTF. The CDR3 DNA reads TGTGCCAGCAGTTGGACAGATACTAACTATGGCTACACCTTC.

This chain uses TRBV10-1 with TRBJ2-2, with 8 positions matching TRBD2. With 6 bases clipped from V and 0 bases from J, the junction kept 9 bases outside the gene matches. This CDR3 has 17 residues. The germline V gene has CDR1 WNHNN and CDR2 SYGVQD (reference sequence). The CDR3 loop is CASRNPGLGTNTGELFF. CDR3 nucleotide sequence: TGCGCCAGCAGGAACCCGGGACTAGGTACGAACACCGGGGAGCTGTTTTTT.

V and J are TRBV7-3 and TRBJ2-1; D unclear. V lost 2 bases to trimming and J lost 5 bases, with 7 bases between them. CDR3 length: 13 amino acids. CDR1 and CDR2 (germline): SGHTA, FQGTGA. The CDR3, as DNA: TGTGCCAGCAGCTTAGGTCGAGACAATGAGCAGTTCTTC. Amino acids: CASSLGRDNEQFF.

V and J are TRBV27 and TRBJ1-1, with 7 bases matching TRBD1. The CDR3 has 12 residues. V trimming: 9 bases; J trimming: 11 bases; junction bases outside the gene matches: 12. Germline loops: CDR1 MNHEY, CDR2 SMNVEV (reference sequence). CDR3 nucleotide sequence: TGTGCCAGTCTAGCACCGACAGGGACGGCTTTCTTT. Its protein product is CASLAPTGTAFF.

This clone has a single count. This chain connects TRBV9 to TRBJ1-2; D is perhaps TRBD1 (6 bases). CDR3 length equals 14 residues. V lost 4 bases to trimming and J lost 4 bases, with 14 bases between them. Germline CDR1 SGDLS, CDR2 YYNGEE. This CDR3 reads CASSPGQNSYGYTF. Here the CDR3 DNA reads TGTGCCAGCAGCCCCGGACAGAACAGCTATGGCTACACCTTC.

The V gene is TRBV6-2 or TRBV6-3, the J gene TRBJ1-2; a possible D gene is TRBD1 (6 bases). Germline loops: CDR1 MNHEY, CDR2 SVGEGT. The CDR3 covers 15 residues. The germline V and J ends were trimmed by 5 bases and 3 bases, with 16 bases remaining between them. CDR3 nucleotide sequence: TGTGCCAGCAGTACAGGGAATGGGAACTACTATGGCTACACCTTC. Its translation: CASSTGNGNYYGYTF.

The chain links TRBV4-3 to TRBJ1-4, with TRBD1 as a possible D gene (6 bases). Trimming shortened V by 0 bases and J by 2 bases, and 10 bases separated the two germline ends. CDR1 and CDR2 (germline): LGHNA, YSLEER. The CDR3 sequence is 16 residues long. The CDR3 DNA follows: TGCGCCAGCAGCCAAGATAGGGACACCACTAATGAAAAACTGTTTTTT. Translating it yields CASSQDRDTTNEKLFF.

This sequence joins TRBV9 and TRBJ1-4; the D is unclear. Germline V gene lookup returns CDR1 SGDLS and CDR2 YYNGEE. Between the trimmed V and J ends, which lost 1 base and 3 bases, there was a span of 16 bases. The CDR3 runs to 17 residues. DNA for the CDR3: TGTGCCAGCAGCGTAAATGACGTTGGCAGGCCTAATGAAAAACTGTTTTTT. Translation: CASSVNDVGRPNEKLFF.

The V and J genes are TRBV2 and TRBJ2-2; TRBD1 is a possible D gene (5 bases). The CDR3 totals 14 residues. V lost 5 bases and J lost 6, with 13 bases in between. CDR1 and CDR2 (germline): SNHLY, FYNNEI. The CDR3 reads CASSPQGWAGELFF. The CDR3 region has the DNA TGTGCCAGCAGTCCCCAGGGTTGGGCCGGGGAGCTGTTTTTT.

J is TRBJ1-5 and V is TRBV6-2 or TRBV6-3; D gene uncertain. CDR3 size: 16 residues. Germline V CDR1 and CDR2: MNHEY, SVGEGT. V lost 2 bases, J lost 4 bases, and 15 bases lay in between. CDR3 nucleotide sequence: TGTGCCAGCAGTTACGTTGCAGGAACCCCTAATCAGCCCCAGCATTTT. The encoded protein is CASSYVAGTPNQPQHF.

This clone occurred a few times. This chain joins TRBV3-1 (or the pseudogene TRBV3-2) and TRBJ1-2; 7 nucleotides match TRBD1. V was clipped by 1 base and J by 6 bases; unmatched bases: 8. Germline V gene sequence: CDR1 LGHDT, CDR2 YNNKEL (reference sequence). The CDR3 contains 15 residues. The CDR3 loop reads CASSQAQGVWDGYTF. The CDR3 DNA reads as TGTGCCAGCAGCCAAGCCCAGGGGGTATGGGATGGCTACACCTTC.

The rearrangement uses TRBV28 and TRBJ1-2, with TRBD1 matching over 8 bases. V dropped 5 bases and J dropped 10; count of bases not matched to a gene: 12. There are 14 residues in the CDR3. From germline, CDR1 is MDHEN and CDR2 SYDVKM. The CDR3 loop reads CASSLGQGKRHYTF. The CDR3 DNA follows: TGTGCCAGCAGTCTAGGACAGGGCAAGAGGCACTACACCTTC.

V usage is TRBV4-3 and J usage is TRBJ1-4; 10 nucleotides match TRBD1. The germline gives CDR1 LGHNA, CDR2 YSLEER. The V and J ends lost 4 bases and 8 bases, in that order; junction bases with no gene match: 7. The CDR3 is made up of 15 amino acids. The CDR3 DNA reads as TGCGCCAGCAGCCTTGGGACAGGGGAAGGGGAAAAACTGTTTTTT. This sequence encodes CASSLGTGEGEKLFF.

This clone was detected only a few times. The chain carries TRBV7-9 and TRBJ2-7; TRBD2 is a possible D gene (5 bases). With 1 base removed from V and 0 bases from J, the gap between germline ends came to 13 bases. Germline V gene data show CDR1 as SEHNR and CDR2 as FQNEAQ (reference sequence). The CDR3 has 16 amino acids. In DNA form, the CDR3 reads TGTGCCAGCAGCTTAGTGATGTTAGGGAGCTCCTACGAGCAGTACTTC. It specifies CASSLVMLGSSYEQYF.

The V and J genes are TRBV18 and TRBJ1-2; TRBD1 matches at 12 bases. Germline CDR1 and CDR2: KGHSH and LQKENI. The CDR3 is made up of 15 amino acids. The junction had 2 bases not matched to a gene; V was cut back by 3 bases and J by 3 bases. CDR3 in amino acids: CASSPGQGADYGYTF. CDR3 nucleotides: TGTGCCAGCTCACCGGGACAGGGGGCTGACTATGGCTACACCTTC.